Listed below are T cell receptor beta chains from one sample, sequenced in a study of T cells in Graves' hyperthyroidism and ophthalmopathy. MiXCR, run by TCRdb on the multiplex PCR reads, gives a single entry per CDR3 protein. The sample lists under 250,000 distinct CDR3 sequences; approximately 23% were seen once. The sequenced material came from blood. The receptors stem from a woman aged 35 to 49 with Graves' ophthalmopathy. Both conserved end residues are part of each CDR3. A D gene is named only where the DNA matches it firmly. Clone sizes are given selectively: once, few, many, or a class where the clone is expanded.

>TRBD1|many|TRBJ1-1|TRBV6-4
CASTLLGTGVDGTEAFF
TGTGCCAGCACCCTCTTGGGGACAGGGGTGGACGGCACTGAAGCTTTCTTT
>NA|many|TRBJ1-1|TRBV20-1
CSARDIGTDRNTEAFF
TGCAGTGCTAGAGACATCGGGACGGATAGGAACACTGAAGCTTTCTTT
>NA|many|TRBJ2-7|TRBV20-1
CSARGFDSYEQYF
TGCAGTGCTAGGGGCTTTGACTCCTACGAGCAGTACTTC
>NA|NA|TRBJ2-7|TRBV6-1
CAISTIGYEQYF
TGTGCCATCAGCACGATAGGCTACGAGCAGTACTTC
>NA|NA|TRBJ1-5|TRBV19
CASDPGFGNQPQHF
TGTGCCAGCGATCCGGGGTTCGGCAATCAGCCCCAGCATTTT
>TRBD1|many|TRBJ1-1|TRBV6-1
CASRGQANTEAFF
TGTGCCAGCAGGGGACAGGCGAACACTGAAGCTTTCTTT
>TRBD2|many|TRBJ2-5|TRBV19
CASSMGLAGQETQYF
TGTGCCAGTAGTATGGGACTAGCGGGCCAAGAGACCCAGTACTTC
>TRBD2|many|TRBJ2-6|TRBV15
CATSRDQRGTGANVLTF
TGTGCCACCAGCAGAGATCAGCGGGGGACAGGGGCCAACGTCCTGACTTTC
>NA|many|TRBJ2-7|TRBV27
CASSPEQGSAYEQYF
TGTGCCAGCAGCCCCGAACAGGGTAGCGCCTACGAGCAGTACTTC
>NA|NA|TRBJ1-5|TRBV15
CATSSTQGNQPQHF
TGTGCCACCAGCAGCACCCAGGGAAATCAGCCCCAGCATTTT
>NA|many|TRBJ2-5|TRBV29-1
CSVDYREDAEEAQYF
TGCAGCGTTGATTATAGAGAGGACGCAGAAGAGGCCCAGTACTTC
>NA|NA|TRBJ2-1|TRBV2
CASERVLNEQFF
TGTGCCAGCGAGAGGGTTTTGAATGAGCAGTTCTTC
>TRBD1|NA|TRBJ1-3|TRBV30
CAWSKTGTGGFGNTIYF
TGTGCCTGGAGTAAAACCGGGACAGGGGGTTTTGGAAACACCATATATTTT
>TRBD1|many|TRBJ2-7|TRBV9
CASSVDGQVSYEQYF
TGTGCCAGCAGCGTAGATGGACAGGTCTCCTACGAGCAGTACTTC
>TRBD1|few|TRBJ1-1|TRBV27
CASSPGTGGNTEAFF
TGTGCCAGTAGTCCCGGGACAGGGGGGAACACTGAAGCTTTCTTT
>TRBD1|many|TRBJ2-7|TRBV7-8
CASSYGQGGEQYF
TGTGCCAGCAGCTACGGACAGGGGGGCGAGCAGTACTTC
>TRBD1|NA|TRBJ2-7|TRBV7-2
CASSYGQAPYEQYF
TGTGCCAGCAGCTACGGACAGGCCCCCTACGAGCAGTACTTC
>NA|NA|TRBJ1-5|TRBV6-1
CASMVSNQPQHF
TGTGCCAGCATGGTCAGCAATCAGCCCCAGCATTTT
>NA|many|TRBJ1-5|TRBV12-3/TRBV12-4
CASSLLQPGLEPQHF
TGTGCCAGCAGTTTACTCCAGCCGGGACTGGAGCCCCAGCATTTT
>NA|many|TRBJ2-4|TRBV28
CASSPFLGMDKNIQYF
TGTGCCAGCAGTCCTTTCCTGGGTATGGACAAAAACATTCAGTACTTC
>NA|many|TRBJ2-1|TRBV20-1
CSARAGSFYNEQFF
TGCAGTGCTAGGGCGGGAAGTTTTTACAATGAGCAGTTCTTC
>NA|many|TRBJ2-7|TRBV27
CASREGISSYEQYF
TGTGCCAGCAGGGAAGGGATTAGCTCCTACGAGCAGTACTTC
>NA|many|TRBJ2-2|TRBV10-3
CAIWQGSANTGELFF
TGTGCCATCTGGCAGGGCTCCGCGAACACCGGGGAGCTGTTTTTT
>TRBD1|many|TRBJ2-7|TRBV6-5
CASSYPRTGEDYEQYF
TGTGCCAGCAGTTACCCACGGACAGGGGAGGACTACGAGCAGTACTTC